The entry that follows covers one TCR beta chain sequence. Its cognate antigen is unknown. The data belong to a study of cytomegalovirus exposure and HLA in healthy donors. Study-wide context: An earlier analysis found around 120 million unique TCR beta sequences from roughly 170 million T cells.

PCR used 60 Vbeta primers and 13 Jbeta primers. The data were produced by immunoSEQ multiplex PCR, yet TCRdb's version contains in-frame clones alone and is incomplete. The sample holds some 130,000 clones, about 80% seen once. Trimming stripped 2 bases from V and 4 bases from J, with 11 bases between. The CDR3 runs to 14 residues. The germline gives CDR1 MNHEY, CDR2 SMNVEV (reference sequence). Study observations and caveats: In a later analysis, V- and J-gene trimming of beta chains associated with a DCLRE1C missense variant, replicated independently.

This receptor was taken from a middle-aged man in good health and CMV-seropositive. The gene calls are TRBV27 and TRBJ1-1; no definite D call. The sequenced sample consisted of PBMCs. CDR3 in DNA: TGTGCCAGCAGTTTAACCTTAAAGAGCACTGAAGCTTTCTTT. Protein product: CASSLTLKSTEAFF.